This TCR beta chain derives from a study of blood T cell repertoires in COVID-19. Study summary: T cells, B-cell-depleted T cells, or PBMCs supplied cDNA or gDNA.

With 5 bases clipped from V and 4 bases from J, the junction kept 5 bases outside the gene matches. There are 15 residues in the CDR3. CDR1 and CDR2 (germline): SGHTA, FQGNSA. Only in-frame clones appear in the TCRdb table, and some are missing; sequencing was by immunoSEQ multiplex PCR. The top ten clones hold approximately 2.2% of a sample with roughly 250,000 clones, 88% of them seen once. About this clone itself: Different DNA sequences within this sample yield the same CDR3.

The J gene is TRBJ2-1, the V gene TRBV7-2; 10 nucleotides line up with TRBD1. The sequenced material came from peripheral blood. The receptor's source is a woman in her 40s who had recovered from COVID-19. In DNA, the CDR3 is TGTGCCAGCAGCCTGGACAGGGGGACATACAATGAGCAGTTCTTC. Translating gives CASSLDRGTYNEQFF.